The sequence of this T cell receptor beta chain was determined in a study of CD8+ T cells in alopecia areata. There are 12 residues in the CDR3. Trimming pared 8 bases from V and 6 bases from J, leaving 13 bases between. Following extraction, RNA underwent reverse transcription to cDNA, which served as the sequencing template. The protocol was immunoSEQ multiplex PCR, while the TCRdb copy is restricted to in-frame clones and leaves out a portion. This table holds around 100,000 clones, approximately 60% found once. Specimen: CD4+ T cells sorted from blood. The clonotype was recovered from a human donor in good health. The chain couples TRBV23-1 to TRBJ1-1, with D possibly matching TRBD1 (6 bases). TRBV23-1 is known as an ORF, though its function is uncertain. The chain's CDR3 is CASSQHRAEAFF. The CDR3 coding sequence is TGCGCCAGCTCCCAACACAGGGCTGAAGCTTTCTTT.